Here is one T cell receptor (beta chain) with its context. This clone came up many times. Its antigen has not been determined. Nothing much larger sits one base from this clone, and base qualities are not available. No patient had received any treatment before thyroid surgery. The study retrospectively analysed patient clinical samples collected from about 2012 to 2018 using T-cell receptor beta sequencing. This entry comes from a study of metastatic and nonmetastatic thyroid tumors (dated by TCRdb to about 2020). Study-level background: The researchers compared repertoires between peripheral blood samples and tumor or nodule tissue samples from patients with malignant or benign thyroid disease. On the study overall, not on this receptor specifically: In both blood and tumor samples, malignant tumors were reported to have significantly higher TCR beta diversity than benign nodules.

Library preparation employed PCR. Data came from an Illumina HiSeq 4000. The TCR beta-chain CDR3 region of each patient was profiled by high-throughput sequencing. In the source study's methods: CDR3 differences across clinicopathological groups were used to build a classifier for discriminating distant-metastatic papillary thyroid cancer patients. The Shannon index was used to measure repertoire diversity, and the Morisita-Horn index was used to measure how similar tumor and blood repertoires were. Clones were called with MiXCR by TCRdb after fastp trimmed the public reads at Q25, and only in-frame beta chains were retained. The V and J calls follow TCRdb's processing rather than the paper's. In all, the sample holds 42,000 or so clones, and 18% of those were seen once. Jointly, the top ten make up about an eighth of the sample. The cysteine opens and the phenylalanine closes a CDR3 of 16 amino acids. The retained sequence is limited to the CDR3, 48 bases, with the frame set at the first base. V lost 4 bases and J lost 2 bases, and the count of bases not matched to a germline gene is 8. The germline V gene specifies SGDLS as CDR1 and YYNGEE as CDR2.

The TCR was taken from a female donor with papillary thyroid cancer or a benign thyroid nodule (not recorded which). Some clones in this sample may be carry-over from other donors' samples. The chain uses TRBV9 and TRBJ2-2, with 7 bases in between that match TRBD2. The source material was tumor tissue. The bases are TGTGCCAGCAGCCCTAGGGACTACACAAACACCGGGGAGCTGTTTTTT. It translates to CASSPRDYTNTGELFF.